The entry that follows covers one TCR beta chain sequence. The antigen remains undetermined. The CDR3 length is 13 residues. With 6 bases removed from V and 5 bases from J, the gap between germline ends came to 13 bases. Looked up from germline, CDR1 is MGHRA and CDR2 is YSYEKL. Stated time point: week 47, end of study. In every dose of vaccine, 300 ug of mutant IDH1 20-mer peptide was given alongside topical imiquimod. This specimen belongs to a study of a mutant IDH1 vaccine in newly diagnosed glioma. At the level of the study: The study started vaccination 4-6 weeks after radiotherapy alone, or with temozolomide cycles. Averaging roughly 40 years of age, treated patients were roughly 60% male and about 38% female. V12 came at week 35, V13 at week 47. Study-wide points: Pseudoprogression apparently tracked independently of changes in top peripheral T cell clonotypes.

Profiling relied on immunoSEQ multiplex PCR, and the TCRdb table lists in-frame clones only, not all of them. The top ten hold 3.8% of the sample, which has about 67,000 clones, roughly four fifths seen once. This specimen consisted of PBMCs, obtained from a glioma patient whose treatment included an IDH1 peptide vaccine. The source of this sequence is a man under 40 with glioma. The chain joins TRBV4-1 to TRBJ1-1; a weak D match, TRBD1 (5 bases). This chain's CDR3 is CASRRDGGTEAFF. CDR3 DNA: TGCGCCAGCAGGAGGGATGGGGGAACTGAAGCTTTCTTT.